The clone carrying this T cell receptor beta chain was counted once. Its antigen is still unknown. The germline V gene encodes CDR1 MNHEY and CDR2 SVGEGT. V was cut by 2 bases and J by 6 bases, with 8 bases left in between. The CDR3 length is 13 residues. This entry belongs to a study of T cell responses to AZD1222 COVID-19 vaccine. Study conclusions and caveats: Repertoires were obtained solely post-peak T cell response.

TCRdb's table, derived via immunoSEQ multiplex PCR, lists solely in-frame clones and lacks some. Of 140,000 to 150,000 clones listed, approximately 90% are singletons. Here the sequenced sample was peripheral blood, taken 28 days after the second AZD1222 dose. This receptor was obtained from an adult who received the AZD1222 COVID-19 vaccine. The chain is built from TRBV6-2 or TRBV6-3 and TRBJ2-1; no definite D call. CDR3 amino acids: CASSYLKPNEQFF. The CDR3 DNA reads as TGTGCCAGCAGTTACCTTAAGCCCAATGAGCAGTTCTTC.